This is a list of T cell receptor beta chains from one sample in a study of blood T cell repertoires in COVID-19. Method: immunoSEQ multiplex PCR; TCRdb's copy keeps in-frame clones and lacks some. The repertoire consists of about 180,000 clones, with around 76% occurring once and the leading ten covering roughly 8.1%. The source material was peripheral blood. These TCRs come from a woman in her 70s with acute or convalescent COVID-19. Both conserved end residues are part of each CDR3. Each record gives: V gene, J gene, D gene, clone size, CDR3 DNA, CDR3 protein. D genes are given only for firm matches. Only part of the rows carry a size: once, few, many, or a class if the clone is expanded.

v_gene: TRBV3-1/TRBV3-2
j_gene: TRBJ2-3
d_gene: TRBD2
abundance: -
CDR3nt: TGTGCCAGCAGCTCGACTAGCGGCTACACAGATACGCAGTATTTT
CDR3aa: CASSSTSGYTDTQYF

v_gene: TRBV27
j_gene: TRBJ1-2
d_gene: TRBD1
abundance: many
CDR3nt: TGTGCCAGCAGTTTATCGAGGGACAGGTACTATGGCTACACCTTC
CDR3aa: CASSLSRDRYYGYTF

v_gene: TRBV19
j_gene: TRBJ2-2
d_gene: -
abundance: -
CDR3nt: TGTGCCAGTAGTCAGCAGGTGAACACCGGGGAGCTGTTTTTT
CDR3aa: CASSQQVNTGELFF

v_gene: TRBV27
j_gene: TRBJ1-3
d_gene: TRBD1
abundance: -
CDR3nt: TGTGCCAGCAGTTTAAATGGCAGGGGGCATGGAAACACCATATATTTT
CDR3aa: CASSLNGRGHGNTIYF

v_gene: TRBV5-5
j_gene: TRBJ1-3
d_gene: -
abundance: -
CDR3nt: TGTGCCAGCAGCTTTCGGGGGGGCATCTCTGGAAACACCATATATTTT
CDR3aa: CASSFRGGISGNTIYF

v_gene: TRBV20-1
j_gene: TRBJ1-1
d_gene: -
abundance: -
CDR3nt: TGCAGTGCCAAGGGAGCGACTGAAGCTTTCTTT
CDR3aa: CSAKGATEAFF

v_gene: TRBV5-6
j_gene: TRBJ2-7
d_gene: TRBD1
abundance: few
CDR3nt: TGTGCCAGCAGCTTCCGGGACAGGGGCACCTACGAGCAGTACTTC
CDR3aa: CASSFRDRGTYEQYF

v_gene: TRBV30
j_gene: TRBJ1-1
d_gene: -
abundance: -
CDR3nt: TGTGGATATTCAAGGGGGACTGAAGCTTTCTTT
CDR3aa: CGYSRGTEAFF

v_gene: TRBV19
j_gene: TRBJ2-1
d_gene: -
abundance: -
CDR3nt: TGTGCCAGTAGTATGGGTGGGCAGACTAAGCAGTTCTTC
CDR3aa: CASSMGGQTKQFF

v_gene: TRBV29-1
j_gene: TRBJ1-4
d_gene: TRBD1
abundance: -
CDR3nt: TGCAGCGGCCGGGGACAGGGGGCGCGAGAACTGTTTTTT
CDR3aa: CSGRGQGARELFF

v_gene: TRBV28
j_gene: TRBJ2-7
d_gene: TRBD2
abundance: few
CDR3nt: TGTGCCAGCAGTTCCACGACTAGCGGGAGTATCTACGAGCAGTACTTC
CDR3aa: CASSSTTSGSIYEQYF

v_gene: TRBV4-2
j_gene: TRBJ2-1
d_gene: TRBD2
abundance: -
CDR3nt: TGTGCCAGCAGCCAAGAAGGAGCTAGCGGCTACAATGAGCAGTTCTTC
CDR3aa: CASSQEGASGYNEQFF

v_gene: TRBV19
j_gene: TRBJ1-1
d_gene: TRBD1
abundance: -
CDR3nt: TGTGCCAGTACCGCTACAGGGGAAAGGGCTGAAGCTTTCTTT
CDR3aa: CASTATGERAEAFF

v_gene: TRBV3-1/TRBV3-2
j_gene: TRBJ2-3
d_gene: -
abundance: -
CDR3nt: TGTGCCAGCAGCCAGTATAGCACAGATACGCAGTATTTT
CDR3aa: CASSQYSTDTQYF

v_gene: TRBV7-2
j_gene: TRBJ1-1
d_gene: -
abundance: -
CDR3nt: TGTGCCAACAGCCGGGGGGGGAACACTGAAGCTTTCTTT
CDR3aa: CANSRGGNTEAFF

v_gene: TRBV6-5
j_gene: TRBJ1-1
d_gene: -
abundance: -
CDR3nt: TGTGCCAGCAGTTACGGTAGTTTGCTGGACACTGAAGCTTTCTTT
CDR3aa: CASSYGSLLDTEAFF

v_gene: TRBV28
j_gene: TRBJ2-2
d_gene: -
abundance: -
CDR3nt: TGTGCCAGCAGTTTAGCAGGGACCGGGGAGCTGTTTTTT
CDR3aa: CASSLAGTGELFF

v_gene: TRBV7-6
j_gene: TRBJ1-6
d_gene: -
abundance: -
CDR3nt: TGTGCCAGCAGCCCTTGGACAGCCCTGAATAATAATTCACCCCTCCACTTT
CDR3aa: CASSPWTALNNNSPLHF

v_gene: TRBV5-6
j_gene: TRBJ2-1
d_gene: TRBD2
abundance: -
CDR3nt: TGTGCCAGCAGCTTGACTAGCGGGGGGGGCAGCTCCTACAATGAGCAGTTCTTC
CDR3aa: CASSLTSGGGSSYNEQFF

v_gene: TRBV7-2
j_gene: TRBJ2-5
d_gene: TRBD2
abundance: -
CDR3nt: TGTGCCAGCAGCTCTTACGGGGGGGCCGGAGAGACCCAGTACTTC
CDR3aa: CASSSYGGAGETQYF

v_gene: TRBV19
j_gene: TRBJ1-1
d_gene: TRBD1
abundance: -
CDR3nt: TGTGCCAGTAGCGGGGACAGGGGTAACACTGAAGCTTTCTTT
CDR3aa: CASSGDRGNTEAFF

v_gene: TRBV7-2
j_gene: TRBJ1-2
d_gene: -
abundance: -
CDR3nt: TGTGCCAGCAGCTTAGTTGGGGGCTCCAACTATGGCTACACCTTC
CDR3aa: CASSLVGGSNYGYTF

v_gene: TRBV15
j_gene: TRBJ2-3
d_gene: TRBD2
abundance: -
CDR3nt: TGTGCCACCAGCGCTAGCGGATTGTCCACAGATACGCAGTATTTT
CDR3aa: CATSASGLSTDTQYF

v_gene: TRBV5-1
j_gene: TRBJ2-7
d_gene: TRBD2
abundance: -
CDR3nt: TGCGCCAGCAGCAAAACCGGGACTAGCGGGAGCTTCTACGAGCAGTACTTC
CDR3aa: CASSKTGTSGSFYEQYF

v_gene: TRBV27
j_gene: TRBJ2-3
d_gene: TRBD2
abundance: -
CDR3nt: TGTGCCAGCAGTTCGGGACTAGCGGAGGGCACAGATACGCAGTATTTT
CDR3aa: CASSSGLAEGTDTQYF

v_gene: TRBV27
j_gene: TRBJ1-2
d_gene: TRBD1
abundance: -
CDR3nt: TGTGCCAGCAGACAATCGACAGGGTTGAACTATGGCTACACCTTC
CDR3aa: CASRQSTGLNYGYTF

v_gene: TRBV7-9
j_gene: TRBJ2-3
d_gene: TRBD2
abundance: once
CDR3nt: TGTGCCAGCAGCCCGCCCGGGACTAGCGTCAACACGCAGTATTTT
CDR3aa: CASSPPGTSVNTQYF

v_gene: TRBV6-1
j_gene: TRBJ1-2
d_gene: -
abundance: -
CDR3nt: TGTGCCAGCAGTGAGGGGAACCAAGGGGATGGCTACACCTTC
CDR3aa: CASSEGNQGDGYTF

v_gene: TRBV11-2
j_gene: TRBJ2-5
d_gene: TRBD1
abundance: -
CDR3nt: TGTGCCAGCAGCTTAGACTTACCTCCCGGGACAGGGGAAGAGACCCAGTACTTC
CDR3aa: CASSLDLPPGTGEETQYF

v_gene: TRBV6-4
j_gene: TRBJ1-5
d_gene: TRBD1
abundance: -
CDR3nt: TGTGCCAGCAGTGCCACAGGGGGCCGTCAGCCCCAGCATTTT
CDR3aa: CASSATGGRQPQHF

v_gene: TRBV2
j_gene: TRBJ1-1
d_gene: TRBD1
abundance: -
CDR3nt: TGTGCCAGCAGCAGACAGGGGTACACTGAAGCTTTCTTT
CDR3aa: CASSRQGYTEAFF

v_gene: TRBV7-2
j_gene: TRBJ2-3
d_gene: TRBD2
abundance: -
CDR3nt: TGTGCCAGCAGCTCTAGACTAGCGGGAGGGTCAGATACGCAGTATTTT
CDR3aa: CASSSRLAGGSDTQYF

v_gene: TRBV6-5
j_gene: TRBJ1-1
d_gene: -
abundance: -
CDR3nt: TGTGCCAGCAGACCTCAGGGAATGGTCACTGAAGCTTTCTTT
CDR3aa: CASRPQGMVTEAFF

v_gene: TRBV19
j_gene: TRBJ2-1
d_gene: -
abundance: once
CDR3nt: TGTGCCAGTAGTATGGCGGTGGTTAACAATGAGCAGTTCTTC
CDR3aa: CASSMAVVNNEQFF

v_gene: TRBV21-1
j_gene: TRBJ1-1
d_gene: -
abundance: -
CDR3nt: TGTGCCAGCAGCTCCCGGGACAGGGCCTGGGCTTTCTTT
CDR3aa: CASSSRDRAWAFF

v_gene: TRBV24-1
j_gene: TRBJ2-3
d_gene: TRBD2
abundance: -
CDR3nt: TGTGCCACCAGTGATCCTGGGACTAGCGGCACAGATACGCAGTATTTT
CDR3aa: CATSDPGTSGTDTQYF

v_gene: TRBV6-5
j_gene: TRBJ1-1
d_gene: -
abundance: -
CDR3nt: TGTGCCAGCAGTTCCCCTTCGGGCACTGAAGCTTTCTTT
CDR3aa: CASSSPSGTEAFF

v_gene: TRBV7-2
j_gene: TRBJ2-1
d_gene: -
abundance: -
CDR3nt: TGTGCCAGCAGCTTAGGGAGGGGATTCTCCTACAATGAGCAGTTCTTC
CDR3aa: CASSLGRGFSYNEQFF

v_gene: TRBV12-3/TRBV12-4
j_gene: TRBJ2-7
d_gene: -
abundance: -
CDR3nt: TGTGCCAGCAGTTTGACAGGTCTGGCCGAGCAGTACTTC
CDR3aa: CASSLTGLAEQYF

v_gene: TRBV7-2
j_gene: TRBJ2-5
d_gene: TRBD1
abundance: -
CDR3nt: TGTGCCAGCAGCTTAGAAGGGAACAGGGGGCTGGAGACCCAGTACTTC
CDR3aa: CASSLEGNRGLETQYF

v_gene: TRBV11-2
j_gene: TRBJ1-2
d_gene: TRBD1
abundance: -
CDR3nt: TGTGCCAGCAGCTTTAGTGTTAGCCCCCGACAGGGCGGTGGCTACACCTTC
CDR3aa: CASSFSVSPRQGGGYTF

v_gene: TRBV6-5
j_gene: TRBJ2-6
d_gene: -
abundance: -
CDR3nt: TGTGCCAGCAGGGAGTCTGGGGCCAACGTCCTGACTTTC
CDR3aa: CASRESGANVLTF

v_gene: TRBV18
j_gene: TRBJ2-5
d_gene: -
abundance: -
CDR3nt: TGTGCCAGCTCACCACCGACAGTACAAGAGACCCAGTACTTC
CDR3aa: CASSPPTVQETQYF

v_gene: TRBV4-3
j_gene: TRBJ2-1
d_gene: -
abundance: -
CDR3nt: TGCGCCAGCAGCCAAGATTGGGGGGGCTGCATCCGCCTACGCGAGCACCGCGAGCAGTTCTTC
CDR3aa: CASSQDWGGCIRLREHREQFF

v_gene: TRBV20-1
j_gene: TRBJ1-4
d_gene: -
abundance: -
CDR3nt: TGCAGTGGGGGCAGTAATGAAAAACTGTTTTTT
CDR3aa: CSGGSNEKLFF

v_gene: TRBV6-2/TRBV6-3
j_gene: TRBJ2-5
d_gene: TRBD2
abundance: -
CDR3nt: TGTGCCAGCAGTTTTAGGGACAGACTAGCGGGAGCAGAGACCCAGTACTTC
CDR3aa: CASSFRDRLAGAETQYF

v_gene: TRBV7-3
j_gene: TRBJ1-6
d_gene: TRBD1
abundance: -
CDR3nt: TGTGCCAGCAGCTTGACAGGGGGCACGGATTCACCCCTCCACTTT
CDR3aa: CASSLTGGTDSPLHF

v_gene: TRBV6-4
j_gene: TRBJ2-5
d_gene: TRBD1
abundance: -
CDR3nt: TGTGCCAGCAGTGACGCAAAGGGACAGGCGCAAGAGACCCAGTACTTC
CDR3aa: CASSDAKGQAQETQYF

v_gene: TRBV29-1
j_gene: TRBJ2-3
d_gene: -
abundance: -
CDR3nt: TGCAGCGTTGAAGATGGGAATGGGGGGGCAACAGATACGCAGTATTTT
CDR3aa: CSVEDGNGGATDTQYF